The clone carrying this T cell receptor (beta chain) is a singleton in its sample. Its antigen is unidentified. The CDR3 loop spans 14 amino acids. Germline values: CDR1 WSHSY, CDR2 SAAADI. The V gene lost 10 bases and the J gene lost 0 bases, with 13 bases spanning the gap. Method: immunoSEQ multiplex PCR; TCRdb's copy keeps in-frame clones and lacks some. The sample lists under 4,000 clones, around a quarter occurring once. This entry belongs to a study of T cells in localized non-small cell lung cancer. General study findings and limits: Uninvolved adjacent lung had higher T cell clonality than tumor and all other tissues. An association was observed between higher blood T cell density and longer overall survival.

The clonotype was recovered from a male donor at least 60 years old with stage I lung adenocarcinoma. V usage is TRBV10-2 and J usage is TRBJ2-4; D is uncertain. Sequencing was performed on lung tumor tissue, taken before any cancer treatment. DNA for the CDR3: TGCGCCACCAGACCGGAGTTAGCCAAAAACATTCAGTACTTC. This codes for CATRPELAKNIQYF.